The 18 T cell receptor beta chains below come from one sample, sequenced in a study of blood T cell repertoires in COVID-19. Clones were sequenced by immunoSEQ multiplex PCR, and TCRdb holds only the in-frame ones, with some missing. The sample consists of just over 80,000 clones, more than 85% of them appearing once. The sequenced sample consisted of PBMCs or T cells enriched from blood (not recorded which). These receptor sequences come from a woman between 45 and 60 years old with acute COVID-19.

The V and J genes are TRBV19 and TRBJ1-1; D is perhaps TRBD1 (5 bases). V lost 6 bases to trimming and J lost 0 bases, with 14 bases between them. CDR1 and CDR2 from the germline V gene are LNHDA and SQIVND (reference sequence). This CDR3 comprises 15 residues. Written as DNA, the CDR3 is TGTGCCAGTAGGAGTCAGGGTGACCTGAACACTGAAGCTTTCTTT. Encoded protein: CASRSQGDLNTEAFF.

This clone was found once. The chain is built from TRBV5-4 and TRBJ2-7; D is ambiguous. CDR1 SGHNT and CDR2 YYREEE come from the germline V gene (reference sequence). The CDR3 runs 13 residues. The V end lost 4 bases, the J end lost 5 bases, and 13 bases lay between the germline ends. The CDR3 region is CASSLLSANEQYF. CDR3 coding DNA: TGTGCCAGCAGCCTACTATCGGCCAACGAGCAGTACTTC.

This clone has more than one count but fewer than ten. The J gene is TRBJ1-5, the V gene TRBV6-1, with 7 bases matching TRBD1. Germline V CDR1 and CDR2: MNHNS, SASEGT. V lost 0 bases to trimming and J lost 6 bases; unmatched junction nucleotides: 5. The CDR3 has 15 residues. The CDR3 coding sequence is TGTGCCAGCAGTGAAGCGAGCAGGGGGTTTCAGCCCCAGCATTTT. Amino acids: CASSEASRGFQPQHF.

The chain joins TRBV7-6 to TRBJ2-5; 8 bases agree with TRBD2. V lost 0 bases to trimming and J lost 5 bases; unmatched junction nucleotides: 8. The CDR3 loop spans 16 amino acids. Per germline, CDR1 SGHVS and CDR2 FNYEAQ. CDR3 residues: CASSLAVAGGRETQYF. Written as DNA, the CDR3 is TGTGCCAGCAGCTTAGCTGTTGCGGGAGGACGGGAGACCCAGTACTTC.

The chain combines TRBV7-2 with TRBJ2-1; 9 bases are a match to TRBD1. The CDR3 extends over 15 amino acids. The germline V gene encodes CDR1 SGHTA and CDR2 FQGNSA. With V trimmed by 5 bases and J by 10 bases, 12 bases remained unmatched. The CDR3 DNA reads TGTGCCAGCAGCCAAGGACAGGGGATAGCCAGAGAGCAGTTCTTC. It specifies CASSQGQGIAREQFF.

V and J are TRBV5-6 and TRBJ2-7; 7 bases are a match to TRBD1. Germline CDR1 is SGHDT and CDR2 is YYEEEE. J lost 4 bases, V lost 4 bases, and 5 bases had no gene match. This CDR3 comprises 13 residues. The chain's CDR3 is CASSRTGAYEQYF. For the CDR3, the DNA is TGTGCCAGCAGCAGGACAGGAGCTTACGAGCAGTACTTC.

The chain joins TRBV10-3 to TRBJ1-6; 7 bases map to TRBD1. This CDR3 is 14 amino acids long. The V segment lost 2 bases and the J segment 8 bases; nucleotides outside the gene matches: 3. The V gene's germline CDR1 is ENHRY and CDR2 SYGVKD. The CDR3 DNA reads TGTGCCATCAGTGAGCGGGACAGCTATTCACCCCTCCACTTT. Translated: CAISERDSYSPLHF.

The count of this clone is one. CDR3 nucleotide sequence: TGCAGCGTAGGGACAGGGTACAATGAGCAGTTCTTC. This translates into CSVGTGYNEQFF. The J gene is TRBJ2-1, the V gene TRBV29-1; 9 nucleotides match TRBD1. From germline, CDR1 is SQVTM and CDR2 ANQGSEA. Trimming removed 6 bases from V and 4 bases from J; junction bases left unmatched: 1. The length of the CDR3 is 12 residues.

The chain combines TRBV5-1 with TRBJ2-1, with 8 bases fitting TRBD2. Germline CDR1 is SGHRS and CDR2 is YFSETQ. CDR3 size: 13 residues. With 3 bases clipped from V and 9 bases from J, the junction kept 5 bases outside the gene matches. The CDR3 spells CASSYGRAAEQFF. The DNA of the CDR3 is TGCGCCAGCAGCTACGGGAGGGCCGCTGAGCAGTTCTTC.

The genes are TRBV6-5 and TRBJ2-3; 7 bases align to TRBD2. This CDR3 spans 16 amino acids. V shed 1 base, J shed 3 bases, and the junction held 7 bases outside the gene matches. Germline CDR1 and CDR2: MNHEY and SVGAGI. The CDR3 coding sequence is TGTGCCAGCAGTTACTACGGCGGCGGGAGAACAGATACGCAGTATTTT. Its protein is CASSYYGGGRTDTQYF.

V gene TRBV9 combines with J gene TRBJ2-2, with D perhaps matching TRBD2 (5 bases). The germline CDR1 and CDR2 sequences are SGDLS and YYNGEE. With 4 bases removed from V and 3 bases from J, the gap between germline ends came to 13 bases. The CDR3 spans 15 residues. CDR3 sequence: CASSPHGRDTGELFF. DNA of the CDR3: TGTGCCAGCAGCCCCCACGGGCGGGACACCGGGGAGCTGTTTTTT.

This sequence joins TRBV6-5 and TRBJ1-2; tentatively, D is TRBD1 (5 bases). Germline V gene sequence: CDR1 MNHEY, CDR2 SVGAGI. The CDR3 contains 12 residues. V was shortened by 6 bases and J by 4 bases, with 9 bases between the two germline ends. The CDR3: CASRSDSYGYTF. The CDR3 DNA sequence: TGTGCCAGCAGATCTGACAGCTATGGCTACACCTTC.

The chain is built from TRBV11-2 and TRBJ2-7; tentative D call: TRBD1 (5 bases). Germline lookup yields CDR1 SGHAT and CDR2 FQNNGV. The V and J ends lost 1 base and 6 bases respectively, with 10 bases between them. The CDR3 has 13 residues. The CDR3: CASSLAREGEQYF. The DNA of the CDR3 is TGTGCCAGCAGCTTAGCCAGGGAAGGCGAGCAGTACTTC.

The DNA for the CDR3 is TGTGCCTGGAGTGTAAAGGGGACAGGGAGCAATCAGCCCCAGCATTTT. It encodes CAWSVKGTGSNQPQHF. The gene calls are TRBV30 and TRBJ1-5; 9 positions agree with TRBD1. The CDR3 contains 16 residues. Germline trimming cut 0 bases from V and 1 base from J; bases unmatched to any gene: 4. Looked up from germline, CDR1 is GTSNPN and CDR2 is SVGIG (reference sequence).

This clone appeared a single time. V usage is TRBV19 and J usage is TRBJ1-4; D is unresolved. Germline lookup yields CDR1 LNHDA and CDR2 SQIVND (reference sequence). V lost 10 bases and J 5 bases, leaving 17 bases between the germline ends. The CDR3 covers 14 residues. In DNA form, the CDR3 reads TGTGCCACCACCCCCGCGGGAAGAAATGAAAAACTGTTTTTT. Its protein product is CATTPAGRNEKLFF.

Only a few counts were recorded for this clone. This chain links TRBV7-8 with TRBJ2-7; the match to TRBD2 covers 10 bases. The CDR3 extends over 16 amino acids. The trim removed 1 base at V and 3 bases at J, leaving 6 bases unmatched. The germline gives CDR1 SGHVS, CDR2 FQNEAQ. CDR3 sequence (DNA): TGTGCCAGCAGCTTAGGAGGTAGCGGGAGGTTCTACGAGCAGTACTTC. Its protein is CASSLGGSGRFYEQYF.

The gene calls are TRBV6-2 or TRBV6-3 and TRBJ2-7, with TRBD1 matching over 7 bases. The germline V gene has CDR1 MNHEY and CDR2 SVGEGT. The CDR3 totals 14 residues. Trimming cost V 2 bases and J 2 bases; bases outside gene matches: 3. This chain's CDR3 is CASSYDRETYEQYF. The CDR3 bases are TGTGCCAGCAGTTACGACAGGGAAACCTACGAGCAGTACTTC.

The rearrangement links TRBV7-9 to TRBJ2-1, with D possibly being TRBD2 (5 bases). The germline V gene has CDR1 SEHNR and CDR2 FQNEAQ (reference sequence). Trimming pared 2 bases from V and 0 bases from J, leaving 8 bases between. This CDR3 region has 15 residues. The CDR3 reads CASSLSGNSYNEQFF. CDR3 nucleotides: TGTGCCAGCAGCTTAAGCGGAAACTCCTACAATGAGCAGTTCTTC.